This T cell receptor (beta chain) was sequenced during a study of T cells in localized non-small cell lung cancer. Study-wide results and limits: Turning up in adjacent lung were a median around 60 of the top 100 tumor clones. Analysis by sequencing included only one tumor region, so heterogeneity remains possible. The greatest T cell clonality was found in uninvolved adjacent lung (higher than in tumor). Prolonged overall survival went with higher T cell density in the blood.

A word on this clone: Its antigen is not identified.

Data came from immunoSEQ multiplex PCR; TCRdb stores just in-frame clones and leaves some out. The repertoire has nearly 35,000 clones, 85% to 95% of them found once; the top ten carry 12%. The CDR3 has 14 amino acids. From germline, CDR1 is MNHEY and CDR2 SMNVEV (reference sequence). V lost 6 bases to trimming and J lost 0 bases, with 9 bases between them. Sequencing used peripheral blood mononuclear cells, obtained before any cancer treatment. V usage is TRBV27 and J usage is TRBJ1-3; D unresolved. This sequence was found in a female donor at least 60 years old with stage II lung adenocarcinoma. CDR3 sequence reads: CASRITHSGNTIYF. Here the CDR3 DNA reads TGTGCCAGCAGAATCACCCACTCTGGAAACACCATATATTTT.